This TCR beta chain was identified during a study of T cell repertoires in aging, cancer and after chemotherapy. For the study at large: Approximately 9 million TCR reads made up the full dataset. Study results and caveats: Compared with age-matched healthy donors, untreated hematological or solid cancer patients showed higher blood TCR clonality. In healthy donors, age-related TCR diversity loss mainly reflected lost richness.

Multiplex touch-down PCR with TRB-A/B primers amplified rearranged V-D-J TRB sequences. TCRdb ran MiXCR on the multiplex PCR reads and lists one entry per CDR3 protein. Found here are around 2,000 distinct CDR3 sequences, approximately 16% of them singletons; the top ten hold roughly 4.8%. TCR beta rearrangements were amplified from peripheral blood genomic DNA. By share, this clonotype counts as medium-sized. Its antigen is unidentified. V lost 6 bases, J lost 6 bases, and 18 bases lay in between. This CDR3 has 14 amino acids. CDR1 and CDR2 (germline): MNHEY, SVGEGT. The sequenced sample consisted of blood. The J gene is TRBJ2-7, the V gene TRBV6-2 or TRBV6-3, with D tentatively TRBD1 or TRBD2 (5 bases each). The receptor comes from a human donor with a solid tumor. This CDR3 is CASRLSGTVGEQYF. As DNA, the CDR3 is TGTGCCAGCAGACTATCCGGGACGGTCGGCGAGCAGTACTTC.